A selection of T cell receptor beta chains follows, all from one sample in a study of T cell responses to AZD1222 COVID-19 vaccine. Produced via immunoSEQ multiplex PCR; TCRdb's table is partial and in-frame only. The sample consists of about 200,000 clones, 92% of them appearing once. The sample was peripheral blood, taken on day 0 of AZD1222 vaccination. The receptors were gathered from an adult in good health. CDR3s include the opening cysteine and the closing phenylalanine or tryptophan. The D gene is left open where the match is weak. Where a row states a size, it is once, few, many or the class of an expanded clone; other rows omit it.

D: NA; J: TRBJ2-7; size: NA; V: TRBV18; CDR3: CASSPQTQWTHEQYF; DNA: TGTGCCAGCTCACCGCAAACTCAGTGGACGCACGAGCAGTACTTC
D: TRBD1; J: TRBJ1-2; size: NA; V: TRBV7-9; CDR3: CASSPYRGGNYGYTF; DNA: TGTGCCAGCAGCCCTTACAGGGGGGGAAACTATGGCTACACCTTC
D: NA; J: TRBJ2-7; size: NA; V: TRBV18; CDR3: CASSSSGPSSYEQYF; DNA: TGTGCCAGCTCAAGTTCCGGTCCTAGCTCCTACGAGCAGTACTTC
D: TRBD1; J: TRBJ1-5; size: NA; V: TRBV6-2/TRBV6-3; CDR3: CASSSTGRGQPQHF; DNA: TGTGCCAGCAGTTCGACAGGGAGGGGTCAGCCCCAGCATTTT
D: TRBD2; J: TRBJ2-7; size: NA; V: TRBV10-2; CDR3: CASSPGVAGGYEQYF; DNA: TGCGCCAGCAGCCCGGGAGTAGCGGGGGGTTACGAGCAGTACTTC
D: NA; J: TRBJ1-5; size: NA; V: TRBV21-1; CDR3: CASSIRDRGGNQPQHF; DNA: TGTGCCAGCAGCATCCGGGACAGGGGTGGCAATCAGCCCCAGCATTTT
D: NA; J: TRBJ1-1; size: NA; V: TRBV7-2; CDR3: CASSLQGLMMNTEAFF; DNA: TGTGCCAGCAGCCTACAGGGTCTAATGATGAACACTGAAGCTTTCTTT
D: NA; J: TRBJ1-1; size: NA; V: TRBV7-9; CDR3: CASSSLTAEAFF; DNA: TGTGCCAGCAGCTCCTTGACAGCTGAAGCTTTCTTT
D: NA; J: TRBJ1-6; size: NA; V: TRBV4-1; CDR3: CASSQTGTQNLPSSTLHF; DNA: TGCGCCAGCAGCCAAACAGGGACACAAAATCTACCTTCGTCTACCCTCCACTTT
D: NA; J: TRBJ2-3; size: NA; V: TRBV10-3; CDR3: CAIKKSSTTGDTQYF; DNA: TGTGCCATCAAGAAGTCCTCCACTACAGGGGATACGCAGTATTTT
D: TRBD2; J: TRBJ2-1; size: NA; V: TRBV5-1; CDR3: CASSSLGAGGRNEQFF; DNA: TGCGCCAGCAGCTCCCTCGGGGCGGGGGGGCGCAATGAGCAGTTCTTC
D: NA; J: TRBJ2-5; size: NA; V: TRBV10-3; CDR3: CAISESVGLQETQYF; DNA: TGTGCCATCAGTGAGTCCGTGGGCCTCCAAGAGACCCAGTACTTC
D: TRBD1; J: TRBJ2-5; size: NA; V: TRBV11-2; CDR3: CASSLVTGGRETQYF; DNA: TGTGCCAGCAGCTTAGTGACAGGGGGCCGGGAGACCCAGTACTTC
D: NA; J: TRBJ1-6; size: NA; V: TRBV3-1/TRBV3-2; CDR3: CASSRDNSPLHF; DNA: TGTGCCAGCAGCCGGGATAATTCACCCCTCCACTTT
D: NA; J: TRBJ1-5; size: NA; V: TRBV4-1; CDR3: CASSQGDSNQPQHF; DNA: TGCGCCAGCAGCCAAGGGGATAGCAATCAGCCCCAGCATTTT
D: TRBD2; J: TRBJ2-7; size: NA; V: TRBV7-3; CDR3: CASSSGGLADNSYEQYF; DNA: TGTGCCAGCAGCTCAGGAGGACTAGCGGACAACTCCTACGAGCAGTACTTC
D: NA; J: TRBJ1-6; size: once; V: TRBV2; CDR3: CASSGQPGSPLHF; DNA: TGTGCCAGCAGTGGACAGCCGGGTTCACCCCTCCACTTT
D: NA; J: TRBJ1-5; size: NA; V: TRBV6-2/TRBV6-3; CDR3: CASSYSTTLWERDQPQHF; DNA: TGTGCCAGCAGTTACTCGACGACCCTTTGGGAGCGCGACCAGCCCCAGCATTTT
D: TRBD1; J: TRBJ1-1; size: NA; V: TRBV6-6; CDR3: CAVGQGPNTGAFF; DNA: TGTGCCGTCGGACAGGGACCAAATACTGGAGCTTTCTTT
D: TRBD2; J: TRBJ2-6; size: NA; V: TRBV5-1; CDR3: CASSAQTSGGAFTGANVLTF; DNA: TGCGCCAGCAGCGCCCAGACTAGCGGGGGGGCCTTCACTGGGGCCAACGTCCTGACTTTC
D: NA; J: TRBJ2-3; size: NA; V: TRBV2; CDR3: CASRENRDTQYF; DNA: TGTGCCAGCAGAGAAAACAGGGATACGCAGTATTTT
D: NA; J: TRBJ1-1; size: NA; V: TRBV6-5; CDR3: CASSYSSWPTPTEAFF; DNA: TGTGCCAGCAGTTACTCTAGTTGGCCTACACCGACTGAAGCTTTCTTT
D: NA; J: TRBJ1-1; size: NA; V: TRBV15; CDR3: CATSSRIGNTEAFF; DNA: TGTGCCACCAGCTCTCGGATCGGAAACACTGAAGCTTTCTTT